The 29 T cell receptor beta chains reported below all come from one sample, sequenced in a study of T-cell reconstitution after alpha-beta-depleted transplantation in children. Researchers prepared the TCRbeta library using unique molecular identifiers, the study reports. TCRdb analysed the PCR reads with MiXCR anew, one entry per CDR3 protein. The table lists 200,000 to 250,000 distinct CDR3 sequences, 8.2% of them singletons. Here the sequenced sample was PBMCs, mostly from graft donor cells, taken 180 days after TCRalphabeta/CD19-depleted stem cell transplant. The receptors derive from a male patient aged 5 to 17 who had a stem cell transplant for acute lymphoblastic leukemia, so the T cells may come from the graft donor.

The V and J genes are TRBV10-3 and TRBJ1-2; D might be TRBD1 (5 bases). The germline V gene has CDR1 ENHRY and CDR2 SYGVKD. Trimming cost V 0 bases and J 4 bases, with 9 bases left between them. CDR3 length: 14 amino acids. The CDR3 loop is CAISESGLSYGYTF. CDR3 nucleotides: TGTGCCATCAGTGAGTCGGGACTGAGCTATGGCTACACCTTC.

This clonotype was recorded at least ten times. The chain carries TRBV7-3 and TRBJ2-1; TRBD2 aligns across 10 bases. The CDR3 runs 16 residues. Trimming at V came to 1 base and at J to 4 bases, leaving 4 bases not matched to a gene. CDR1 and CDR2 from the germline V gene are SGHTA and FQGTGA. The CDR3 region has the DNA TGTGCCAGCAGCTTAATTGGGACTAGCGTATACAATGAGCAGTTCTTC. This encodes CASSLIGTSVYNEQFF.

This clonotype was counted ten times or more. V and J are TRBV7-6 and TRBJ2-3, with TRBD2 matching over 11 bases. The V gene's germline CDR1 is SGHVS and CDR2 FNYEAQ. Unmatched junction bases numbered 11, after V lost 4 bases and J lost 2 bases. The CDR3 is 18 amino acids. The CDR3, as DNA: TGTGCCAGCAGCTCCTCGGTTAGCGGGGGGGCTTCCACAGATACGCAGTATTTT. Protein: CASSSSVSGGASTDTQYF.

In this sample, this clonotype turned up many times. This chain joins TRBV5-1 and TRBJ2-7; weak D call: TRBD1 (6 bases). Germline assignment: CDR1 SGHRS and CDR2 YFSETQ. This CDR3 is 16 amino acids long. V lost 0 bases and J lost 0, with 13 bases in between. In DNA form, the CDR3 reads TGCGCCAGCAGCTTGGGTACAGGGACGGGCTCCTACGAGCAGTACTTC. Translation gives CASSLGTGTGSYEQYF. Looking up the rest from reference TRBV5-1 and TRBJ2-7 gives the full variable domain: KAGVTQTPRYLIKTRGQQVTLSCSPISGHRSVSWYQQTPGQGLQFLFEYFSETQRNKGNFPGRFSGRQFSNSRSEMNVSTLELGDSALYLCASSLGTGTGSYEQYFGPGTRLTVT.

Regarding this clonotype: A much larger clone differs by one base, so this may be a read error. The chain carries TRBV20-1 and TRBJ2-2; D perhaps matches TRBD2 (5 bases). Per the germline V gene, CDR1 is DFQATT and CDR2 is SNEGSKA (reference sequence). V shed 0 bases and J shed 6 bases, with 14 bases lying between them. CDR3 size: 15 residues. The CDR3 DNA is TGCAGTGCTAGAGACCTTGGAGGTTACGCCGGGGAGCTGTTTTTT. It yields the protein CSARDLGGYAGELFF.

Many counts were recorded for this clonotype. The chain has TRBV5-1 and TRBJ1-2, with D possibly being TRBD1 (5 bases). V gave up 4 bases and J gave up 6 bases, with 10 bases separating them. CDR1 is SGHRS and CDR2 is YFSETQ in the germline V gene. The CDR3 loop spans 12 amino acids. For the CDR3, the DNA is TGCGCCAGCAGCCGGGACTTCGATGGCTACACCTTC. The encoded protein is CASSRDFDGYTF.

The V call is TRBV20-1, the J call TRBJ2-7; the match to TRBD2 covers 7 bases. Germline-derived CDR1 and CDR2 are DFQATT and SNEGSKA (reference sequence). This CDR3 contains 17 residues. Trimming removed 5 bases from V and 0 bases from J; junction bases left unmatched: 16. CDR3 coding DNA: TGCAGTGCTGAGGTTATGGCTAGCGGTCTCGACTCCTACGAGCAGTACTTC. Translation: CSAEVMASGLDSYEQYF.

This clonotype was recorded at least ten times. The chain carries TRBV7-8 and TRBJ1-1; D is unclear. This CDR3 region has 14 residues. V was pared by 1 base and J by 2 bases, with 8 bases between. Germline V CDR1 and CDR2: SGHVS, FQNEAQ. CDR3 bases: TGTGCCAGCAGCTTAGATAGGATCAACACTGAAGCTTTCTTT. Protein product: CASSLDRINTEAFF.

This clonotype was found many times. CDR3 nucleotide sequence: TGCAGTGCTAGTTTACAGAACACTGAAGCTTTCTTT. Translated: CSASLQNTEAFF. V is TRBV20-1 and J is TRBJ1-1; D is unclear. V lost 3 bases and J 1 base, leaving 6 bases between the germline ends. CDR1 and CDR2 from the germline V gene are DFQATT and SNEGSKA (reference sequence). The CDR3 is made up of 12 amino acids.

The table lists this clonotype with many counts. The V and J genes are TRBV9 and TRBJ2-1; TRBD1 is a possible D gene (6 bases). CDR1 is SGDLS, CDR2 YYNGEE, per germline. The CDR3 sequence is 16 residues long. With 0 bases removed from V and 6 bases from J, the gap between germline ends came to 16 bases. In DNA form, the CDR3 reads TGTGCCAGCAGCGTAGCTCTACGTCGAGGGGGCAATGAGCAGTTCTTC. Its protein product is CASSVALRRGGNEQFF.

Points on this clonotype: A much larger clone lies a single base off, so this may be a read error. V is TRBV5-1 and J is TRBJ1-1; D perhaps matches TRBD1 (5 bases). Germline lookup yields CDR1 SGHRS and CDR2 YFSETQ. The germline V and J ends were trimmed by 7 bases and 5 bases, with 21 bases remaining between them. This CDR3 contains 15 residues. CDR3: CASCPKQGGWTEAFF. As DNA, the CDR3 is TGCGCCAGCTGTCCTAAGCAGGGAGGATGGACTGAAGCTTTCTTT.

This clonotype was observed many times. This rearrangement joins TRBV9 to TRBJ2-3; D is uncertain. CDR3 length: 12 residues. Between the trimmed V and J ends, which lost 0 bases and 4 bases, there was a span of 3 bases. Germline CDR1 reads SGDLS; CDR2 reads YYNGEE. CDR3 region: CASSVASDTQYF. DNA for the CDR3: TGTGCCAGCAGCGTAGCCTCAGATACGCAGTATTTT.

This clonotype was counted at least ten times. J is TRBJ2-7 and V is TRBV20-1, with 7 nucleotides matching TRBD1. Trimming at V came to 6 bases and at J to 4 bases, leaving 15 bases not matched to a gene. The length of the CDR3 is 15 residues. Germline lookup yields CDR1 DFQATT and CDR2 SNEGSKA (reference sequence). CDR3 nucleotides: TGCAGTGCGACCCGACCGGGACAGTCCTTGTACGAGCAGTACTTC. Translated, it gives CSATRPGQSLYEQYF.

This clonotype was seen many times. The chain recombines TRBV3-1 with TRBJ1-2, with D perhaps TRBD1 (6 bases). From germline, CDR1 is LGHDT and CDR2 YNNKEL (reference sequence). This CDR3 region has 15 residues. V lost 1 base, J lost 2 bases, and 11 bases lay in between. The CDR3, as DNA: TGTGCCAGCAGCCAAGTTGGGGGGCGAAACTATGGCTACACCTTC. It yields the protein CASSQVGGRNYGYTF.

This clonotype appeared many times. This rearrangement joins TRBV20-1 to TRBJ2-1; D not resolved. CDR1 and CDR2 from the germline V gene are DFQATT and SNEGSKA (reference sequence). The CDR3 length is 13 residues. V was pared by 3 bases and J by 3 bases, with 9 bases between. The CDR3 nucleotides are TGCAGTGCTAGTAGGGCTGGCTACAATGAGCAGTTCTTC. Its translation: CSASRAGYNEQFF.

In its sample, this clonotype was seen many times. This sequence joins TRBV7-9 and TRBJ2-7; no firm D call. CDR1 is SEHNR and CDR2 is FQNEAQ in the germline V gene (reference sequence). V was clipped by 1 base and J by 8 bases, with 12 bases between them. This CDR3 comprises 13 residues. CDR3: CASSLETVLKQYF. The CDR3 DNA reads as TGTGCCAGCAGCTTAGAAACTGTCTTGAAGCAGTACTTC.

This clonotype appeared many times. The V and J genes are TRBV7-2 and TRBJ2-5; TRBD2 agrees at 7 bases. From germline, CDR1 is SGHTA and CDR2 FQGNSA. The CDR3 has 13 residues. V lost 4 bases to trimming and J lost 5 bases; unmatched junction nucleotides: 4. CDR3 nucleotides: TGTGCCAGCAGCTCATCGCGGGGGGAGACCCAGTACTTC. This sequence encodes CASSSSRGETQYF.

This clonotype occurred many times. The CDR3 coding sequence is TGCGCCAGCAGCTTTAGGTCGGGCTCCTACGAGCAGTACTTC. Residues: CASSFRSGSYEQYF. V and J are TRBV5-1 and TRBJ2-7, with D hard to call. The CDR3 consists of 14 residues. Looked up from germline, CDR1 is SGHRS and CDR2 is YFSETQ. V lost 2 bases and J lost 0, with 9 bases in between.

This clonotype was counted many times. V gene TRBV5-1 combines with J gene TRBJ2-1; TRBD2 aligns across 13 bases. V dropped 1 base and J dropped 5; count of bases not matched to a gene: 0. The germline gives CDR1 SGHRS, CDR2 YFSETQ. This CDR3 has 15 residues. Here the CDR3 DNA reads TGCGCCAGCAGCTTGACTAGCGGGAGGGACAATGAGCAGTTCTTC. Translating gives CASSLTSGRDNEQFF.

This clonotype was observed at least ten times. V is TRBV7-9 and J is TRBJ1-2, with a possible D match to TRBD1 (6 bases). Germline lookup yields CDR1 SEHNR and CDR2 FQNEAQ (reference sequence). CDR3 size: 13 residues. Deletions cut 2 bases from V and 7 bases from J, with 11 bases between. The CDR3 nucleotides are TGTGCCAGCAGCTTATCAGGGGTTAGTGGCTACACCTTC. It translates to CASSLSGVSGYTF.

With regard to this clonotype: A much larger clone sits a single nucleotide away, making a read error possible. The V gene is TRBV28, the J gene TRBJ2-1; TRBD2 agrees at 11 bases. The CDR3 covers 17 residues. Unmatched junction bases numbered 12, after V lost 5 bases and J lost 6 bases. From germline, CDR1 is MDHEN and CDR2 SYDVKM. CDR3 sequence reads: CASSVLGSGRDINEQFF. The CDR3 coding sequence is TGTGCCAGCAGTGTATTAGGTAGCGGGAGGGATATCAATGAGCAGTTCTTC.

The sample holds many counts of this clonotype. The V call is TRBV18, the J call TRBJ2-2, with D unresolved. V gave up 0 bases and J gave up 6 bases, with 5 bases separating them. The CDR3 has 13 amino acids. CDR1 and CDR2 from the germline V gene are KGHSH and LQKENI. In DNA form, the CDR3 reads TGTGCCAGCTCACCACCCCCGGCCGGGGAGCTGTTTTTT. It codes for CASSPPPAGELFF.

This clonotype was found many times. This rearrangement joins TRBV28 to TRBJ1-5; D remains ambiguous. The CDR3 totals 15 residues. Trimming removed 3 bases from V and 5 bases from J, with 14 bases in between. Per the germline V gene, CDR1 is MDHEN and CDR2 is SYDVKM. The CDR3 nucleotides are TGTGCCAGCAGTTTGCCTCAATTAGCCGATCAGCCCCAGCATTTT. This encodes CASSLPQLADQPQHF. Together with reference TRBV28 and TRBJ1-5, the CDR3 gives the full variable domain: DVKVTQSSRYLVKRTGEKVFLECVQDMDHENMFWYRQDPGLGLRLIYFSYDVKMKEKGDIPEGYSVSREKKERFSLILESASTNQTSMYLCASSLPQLADQPQHFGDGTRLSIL.

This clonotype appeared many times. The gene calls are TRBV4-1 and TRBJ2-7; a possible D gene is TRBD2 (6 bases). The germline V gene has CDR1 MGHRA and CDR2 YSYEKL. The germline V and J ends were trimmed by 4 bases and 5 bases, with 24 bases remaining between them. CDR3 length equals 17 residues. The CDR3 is CASSLLLTPRERDEQYF. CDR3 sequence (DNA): TGCGCCAGCAGCCTCCTCTTGACCCCCCGGGAGCGCGACGAGCAGTACTTC.

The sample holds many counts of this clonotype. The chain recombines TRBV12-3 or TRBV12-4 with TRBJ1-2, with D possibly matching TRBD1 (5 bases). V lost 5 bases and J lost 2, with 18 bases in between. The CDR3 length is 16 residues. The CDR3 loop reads CASSARVEVVNYGYTF. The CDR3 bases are TGTGCCAGCAGTGCCAGGGTGGAGGTAGTCAACTATGGCTACACCTTC.

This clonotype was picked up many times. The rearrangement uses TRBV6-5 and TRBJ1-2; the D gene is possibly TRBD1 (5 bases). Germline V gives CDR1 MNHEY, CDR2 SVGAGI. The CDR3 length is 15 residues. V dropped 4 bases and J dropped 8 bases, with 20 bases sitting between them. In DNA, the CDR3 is TGTGCCAGCAGTTCCTCCTTGCCTCTGGGGGGAGGCTACACCTTC. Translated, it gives CASSSSLPLGGGYTF.

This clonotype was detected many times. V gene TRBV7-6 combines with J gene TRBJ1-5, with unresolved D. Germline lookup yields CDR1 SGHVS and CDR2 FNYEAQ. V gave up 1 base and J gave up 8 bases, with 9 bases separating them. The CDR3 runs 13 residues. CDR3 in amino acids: CASSLGRWKPQHF. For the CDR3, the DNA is TGTGCCAGCAGCTTAGGGCGTTGGAAGCCCCAGCATTTT.

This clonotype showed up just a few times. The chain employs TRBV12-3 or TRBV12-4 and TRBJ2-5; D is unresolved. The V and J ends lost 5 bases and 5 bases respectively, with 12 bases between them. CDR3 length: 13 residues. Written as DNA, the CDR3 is TGTGCCAGCAGTAAGTTTGAAGGGGAGACCCAGTACTTC. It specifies CASSKFEGETQYF.

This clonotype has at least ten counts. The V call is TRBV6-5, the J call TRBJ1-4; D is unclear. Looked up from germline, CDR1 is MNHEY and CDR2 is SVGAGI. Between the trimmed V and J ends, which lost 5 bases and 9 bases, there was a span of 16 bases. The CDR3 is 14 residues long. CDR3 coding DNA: TGTGCCAGCAGTCCCTCGGGCCCTTGGCAAAAACTGTTTTTT. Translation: CASSPSGPWQKLFF.